These 4 T cell receptor beta chains originate from one sample sequenced in a study of radiotherapy plus CTLA-4 blockade in lung cancer (dated by TCRdb to between 2017 and 2018). Libraries came from the immunoSEQ multiplex PCR assay. Held by TCRdb, this immuneACCESS table contains in-frame sequences only and omits some clones. Under half of the omission traces to an unresolved V gene where checked; the cause of the rest is unknown. This sample comprises roughly 45,000 clones, less than 75% of them detected only once. The ten biggest clones cover over 20% of the sample. The input for sequencing was peripheral blood, taken from a patient treated with radiotherapy plus ipilimumab. The receptors were gathered from a human donor with non-small cell lung cancer who had a partial response to radiotherapy plus ipilimumab.

In DNA, the CDR3 is TGTGCCAGCAGCTTGCAACGGAGCGGCTACACCTTC. Translating gives CASSLQRSGYTF. This sequence joins TRBV5-6 and TRBJ1-2; D not resolved. The length of the CDR3 is 12 residues. The V gene's germline CDR1 is SGHDT and CDR2 YYEEEE. V lost 1 base to trimming and J lost 8 bases, with 9 bases between them.

Concerning this clone itself: At one end, the junction sequence differs from germline, possibly due to a read error. Other DNA sequences from this sample encode an identical CDR3 as well. The CDR3 region is CASSFPTSGSNEQFF. CDR3 DNA: TGCGCCAGCAGCTTTCCGACTAGCGGGAGCAATGAGCAGTTCTTC. J is TRBJ2-1 and V is TRBV7-3; 12 bases are a match to TRBD2. There are 15 residues in the CDR3. Germline CDR1 and CDR2: SGHTA and FQGTGA.

The chain joins TRBV11-2 to TRBJ2-2; TRBD1 matches 9 bases. V was pared by 8 bases and J by 4 bases, with 8 bases of the junction left unmatched. Looked up from germline, CDR1 is SGHAT and CDR2 is FQNNGV. The CDR3 extends over 15 amino acids. CDR3 sequence reads: CASGLGDRVTGELFF. CDR3 sequence (DNA): TGTGCCAGCGGCCTGGGGGACAGGGTCACCGGGGAGCTGTTTTTT.

The rearrangement uses TRBV5-4 and TRBJ2-3; D not resolved. Germline-derived CDR1 and CDR2 are SGHNT and YYREEE (reference sequence). This CDR3 comprises 12 residues. V was pared by 1 base and J by 7 bases, with 7 bases between. CDR3 loop: CASSLFLNTQYF. In DNA form, the CDR3 reads TGTGCCAGCAGCTTGTTCCTTAATACGCAGTATTTT. The full variable domain, in which reference TRBV5-4 and TRBJ2-3 provide the parts outside the CDR3, is ETGVTQSPTHLIKTRGQQVTLRCSSQSGHNTVSWYQQALGQGPQFIFQYYREEENGRGNFPPRFSGLQFPNYSSELNVNALELDDSALYLCASSLFLNTQYFGPGTRLTVL.